One sample yielded the 32 T cell receptor beta chains listed below, sequenced in a study of T-cell memory formation after mild COVID-19. A single record per CDR3 protein comes from TCRdb applying MiXCR to the 5' RACE reads. The sample has fewer than 200,000 distinct CDR3 sequences, around 18% seen once; the top ten hold 3.9%. Sample: PBMCs or a T cell subset sorted from them (not recorded which). The receptors come from a man between 18 and 35 years old who had mild COVID-19 (a few samples of this study predate the infection). Cell type and time point are not known.

This clonotype has ten or more counts. The rearrangement links TRBV20-1 to TRBJ2-4; possible D gene TRBD1, 6 bases. V lost 3 bases and J 8 bases, leaving 20 bases between the germline ends. This CDR3 spans 15 amino acids. Germline values: CDR1 DFQATT, CDR2 SNEGSKA (reference sequence). The CDR3 spells CSASFHQGPGHIQYF. The CDR3 DNA sequence: TGCAGTGCTAGTTTTCATCAGGGGCCGGGCCACATTCAGTACTTC.

There are a few counts of this clonotype. CDR3 protein: CASSSQGVGYNEQFF. The CDR3 bases are TGTGCCAGCAGTTCGCAGGGGGTGGGCTACAATGAGCAGTTCTTC. This chain links TRBV6-5 with TRBJ2-1, with 7 bases lining up with TRBD1. Germline values: CDR1 MNHEY, CDR2 SVGAGI. The CDR3 has 15 residues. J lost 3 bases, V lost 4 bases, and 6 bases had no gene match.

The chain has TRBV25-1 and TRBJ2-7; D is unclear. V dropped 2 bases and J dropped 5 bases, with 10 bases sitting between them. The CDR3 has 13 amino acids. Germline-derived CDR1 and CDR2 are MGHDK and SYGVNS. CDR3 in amino acids: CASSETDRDEQYF. The CDR3 DNA reads TGTGCCAGCAGTGAAACCGACCGGGACGAGCAGTACTTC.

This clonotype was seen more than once but under ten times. The chain recombines TRBV6-1 with TRBJ1-1; D ambiguous. V shed 6 bases and J shed 2 bases, with 10 bases lying between them. The germline V gene encodes CDR1 MNHNS and CDR2 SASEGT. The length of the CDR3 is 13 residues. In nucleotides, the CDR3 is TGTGCCAGCAGGTTTTTGGGCAACACTGAAGCTTTCTTT. Its protein product is CASRFLGNTEAFF.

This clonotype was observed a handful of times. The chain uses TRBV7-2 and TRBJ1-2, with 7 bases that match TRBD1. Germline lookup yields CDR1 SGHTA and CDR2 FQGNSA. The CDR3 consists of 15 residues. V shed 2 bases and J 5 bases; nucleotides not matched to a gene: 8. CDR3 amino acids: CASSLQGDPWYGYTF. The CDR3 DNA follows: TGTGCCAGCAGCTTACAGGGGGATCCTTGGTATGGCTACACCTTC.

This clonotype has a handful of counts. The chain recombines TRBV5-1 with TRBJ2-7; 12 nucleotides line up with TRBD2. The CDR3 is 14 amino acids. V lost 4 bases to trimming and J lost 5 bases; unmatched junction nucleotides: 4. Germline V gene data show CDR1 as SGHRS and CDR2 as YFSETQ. As DNA, the CDR3 is TGCGCCAGCAGCACGCTAGCGGGGGGGAACGAGCAGTACTTC. Translating it yields CASSTLAGGNEQYF. The full variable domain, in which reference TRBV5-1 and TRBJ2-7 provide the parts outside the CDR3, is KAGVTQTPRYLIKTRGQQVTLSCSPISGHRSVSWYQQTPGQGLQFLFEYFSETQRNKGNFPGRFSGRQFSNSRSEMNVSTLELGDSALYLCASSTLAGGNEQYFGPGTRLTVT.

The gene calls are TRBV28 and TRBJ2-7; 12 nucleotides agree with TRBD1. After removal of 4 bases from V and 4 bases from J, the junction contained 2 bases not matched to a gene. The germline CDR1 and CDR2 sequences are MDHEN and SYDVKM. The CDR3 has 14 amino acids. The CDR3 sequence: CASSSGQGAYEQYV. CDR3 sequence (DNA): TGTGCCAGCAGTTCGGGACAGGGGGCGTACGAGCAGTACGTC.

This clonotype turned up a few times. This chain joins TRBV18 and TRBJ1-1; D not resolved. CDR3 length: 14 amino acids. V lost 2 bases and J lost 1, with 8 bases in between. CDR1 and CDR2 from the germline V gene are KGHSH and LQKENI. The CDR3 DNA reads TGTGCCAGCTCACCAAACTCAGGGAACACTGAAGCTTTCTTT. Translated: CASSPNSGNTEAFF.

This clonotype was seen more than once but under ten times. The gene calls are TRBV7-3 and TRBJ1-1; 7 positions match TRBD1. J lost 14 bases, V lost 4 bases, and 13 bases had no gene match. Germline V gene sequence: CDR1 SGHTA, CDR2 FQGTGA. The CDR3 totals 13 residues. The CDR3 nucleotides are TGTGCCAGCAGCTCCTCCAGGTCCGGGACAGTATTCTTT. This gives the protein CASSSSRSGTVFF.

The chain recombines TRBV5-1 with TRBJ1-1; tentative D call: TRBD1 (5 bases). The germline V gene encodes CDR1 SGHRS and CDR2 YFSETQ. Trimming left V 5 bases short and J 4 bases short, with 15 bases between. This CDR3 contains 14 residues. In DNA form, the CDR3 reads TGCGCCAGCAGTCGGGCAGGGAGGATCACTGAAGCTTTCTTT. Its translation: CASSRAGRITEAFF.

The chain recombines TRBV5-5 with TRBJ2-5, with D possibly being TRBD2 (5 bases). This CDR3 has 14 amino acids. Germline V gene data show CDR1 as SGHKS and CDR2 as YYEKEE (reference sequence). The V gene lost 1 base and the J gene lost 1 base, with 8 bases spanning the gap. The CDR3 is CASSLIGVQETQYF. In nucleotides, the CDR3 is TGTGCCAGCAGCTTGATCGGGGTCCAAGAGACCCAGTACTTC.

This clonotype was observed many times. This chain links TRBV5-1 with TRBJ2-7; TRBD1 agrees at 7 bases. Germline V gene sequence: CDR1 SGHRS, CDR2 YFSETQ. Germline trimming cut 0 bases from V and 5 bases from J; bases unmatched to any gene: 5. This CDR3 region has 14 residues. CDR3 amino acids: CASSLGDRANEQYV. In nucleotides, the CDR3 is TGCGCCAGCAGCTTGGGTGACAGGGCCAACGAGCAGTACGTC.

This clonotype has just a few counts. The chain has TRBV5-1 and TRBJ2-2; D not resolved. In germline, CDR1 is SGHRS, CDR2 YFSETQ. The CDR3 spans 15 residues. The germline V and J ends were trimmed by 0 bases and 2 bases, with 8 bases remaining between them. In nucleotides, the CDR3 is TGCGCCAGCAGCTTGGCCAGTCTTAACACCGGGGAGCTGTTTTTT. It encodes CASSLASLNTGELFF.

V and J are TRBV29-1 and TRBJ1-5, with D perhaps TRBD1 (5 bases). This CDR3 is built from 12 residues. V lost 6 bases and J lost 5, with 11 bases in between. Germline values: CDR1 SQVTM, CDR2 ANQGSEA. CDR3 DNA: TGCAGCGTCCGGGACCCTGATCAGCCCCAGCATTTT. This translates into CSVRDPDQPQHF.

This clonotype was found a few times. The V call is TRBV16, the J call TRBJ2-3; maybe TRBD1 (5 bases). The CDR3 spans 16 residues. Trimming took 0 bases from V and 1 from J, leaving 11 bases between them. The germline V gene encodes CDR1 KGHSY and CDR2 FQNENV. The CDR3 is CASSQSAGRRTDTQYF. The CDR3 DNA follows: TGTGCCAGCAGCCAATCAGCAGGGCGCCGCACAGATACGCAGTATTTT.

This chain uses TRBV3-1 with TRBJ1-4, with D maybe TRBD1 (5 bases). The germline V gene has CDR1 LGHDT and CDR2 YNNKEL (reference sequence). This CDR3 has 14 residues. Trimming took 4 bases from V and 5 from J, leaving 11 bases between them. For the CDR3, the DNA is TGTGCCAGCAGCCTCCGGGAGGGGAATGAAAAACTGTTTTTT. Its protein is CASSLREGNEKLFF.

V gene TRBV2 combines with J gene TRBJ2-6; D might be TRBD1 (6 bases). This CDR3 region has 16 residues. Looked up from germline, CDR1 is SNHLY and CDR2 is FYNNEI. Trimming stripped 7 bases from V and 0 bases from J, with 13 bases between. The CDR3 sequence: CASNLQGNSGANVLTF. The CDR3 DNA follows: TGTGCCAGCAACCTCCAGGGGAACTCTGGGGCCAACGTCCTGACTTTC.

The genes are TRBV20-1 and TRBJ1-2; 7 positions match TRBD1. CDR1 is DFQATT, CDR2 SNEGSKA, per germline (reference sequence). V lost 6 bases to trimming and J lost 11 bases; unmatched junction nucleotides: 15. The CDR3 consists of 13 residues. Here the CDR3 DNA reads TGCAGTGCCGCGGCTGGGACAGCCGAGGGATACACCTTC. Translated, it gives CSAAAGTAEGYTF.

This chain uses TRBV27 with TRBJ1-2, with D possibly matching TRBD1 (6 bases). Germline CDR1 reads MNHEY; CDR2 reads SMNVEV (reference sequence). This CDR3 spans 13 amino acids. V was cut by 6 bases and J by 8 bases, with 16 bases left in between. Written as DNA, the CDR3 is TGTGCCAGCAGCCCCTGGGGGGCGACAGGCTACACCTTC. Amino acids: CASSPWGATGYTF.

This clonotype was found once. In DNA form, the CDR3 reads TGTGCCAGCAGCGCACTAGCCGGGTATGAGACCCAGTACTTC. Translated: CASSALAGYETQYF. The chain links TRBV9 to TRBJ2-5; TRBD2 might be the D (6 bases). Germline CDR1 is SGDLS and CDR2 is YYNGEE. The CDR3 length is 14 residues. The V end was cut by 3 bases, the J end by 5 bases, with 14 bases between.

As for this clonotype: Germline and junction disagree at one end, which may indicate a read error. The gene calls are TRBV7-7 and TRBJ2-5; the D gene is possibly TRBD2 (7 bases). The CDR3 totals 15 residues. The germline V gene has CDR1 SSHAT and CDR2 FNYEAQ (reference sequence). The CDR3 region is CASSRGAATTETQYF. The CDR3, as DNA: TGTGCTAGCAGCCGGGGGGCAGCAACGACGGAGACCCAGTACTTC.

This clonotype has only a few counts. The chain links TRBV5-7 to TRBJ1-6; D perhaps matches TRBD1 (5 bases). TRBV5-7 is treated as an ORF (open reading frame) with a function not yet certain. The CDR3 spans 20 residues. Trimming shortened V by 8 bases and J by 1 base, and 28 bases separated the two germline ends. This chain's CDR3 is CARPRASTVLAVSYNSPLHF. CDR3 in DNA: TGTGCCAGGCCCCGAGCTTCGACAGTGCTAGCAGTATCCTATAATTCACCCCTCCACTTT.

This clonotype appeared a few times. The chain joins TRBV5-6 to TRBJ1-2; TRBD1 might be the D (6 bases). The CDR3 is made up of 12 amino acids. The V end lost 4 bases, the J end lost 6 bases, and 10 bases lay between the germline ends. Germline CDR1 and CDR2: SGHDT and YYEEEE. CDR3 sequence reads: CASSAGVDGYTF. CDR3 sequence (DNA): TGTGCCAGCAGCGCAGGGGTGGATGGCTACACCTTC.

This clonotype has a handful of counts. The V call is TRBV11-2, the J call TRBJ2-1; TRBD1 agrees at 8 bases. Germline V CDR1 and CDR2: SGHAT, FQNNGV. CDR3 length: 13 residues. V lost 5 bases to trimming and J lost 7 bases; unmatched junction nucleotides: 4. In nucleotides, the CDR3 is TGTGCCAGCAGCACCGACAGGGGAAATGAGCAGTTCTTC. Translated, it gives CASSTDRGNEQFF.

This clonotype was counted at least ten times. V gene TRBV20-1 combines with J gene TRBJ2-7; 8 positions match TRBD2. This CDR3 is 13 amino acids long. Unmatched junction bases numbered 3, after V lost 1 base and J lost 4 bases. Germline V lookup: CDR1 DFQATT, CDR2 SNEGSKA (reference sequence). CDR3 protein: CSARGQRGYEQYF. The CDR3 DNA reads as TGCAGTGCTAGAGGGCAGCGGGGGTACGAGCAGTACTTC.

V gene TRBV29-1 combines with J gene TRBJ2-4; 9 nucleotides align to TRBD1. Germline V gene data show CDR1 as SQVTM and CDR2 as ANQGSEA. This CDR3 is 14 amino acids long. Unmatched junction bases numbered 11, after V lost 5 bases and J lost 9 bases. CDR3 residues: CSVKQGARSSIQYF. The DNA for the CDR3 is TGCAGCGTTAAACAGGGGGCGCGAAGCAGCATTCAGTACTTC.

In its sample, this clonotype was seen a few times. The genes are TRBV4-1 and TRBJ2-7; maybe TRBD1 (6 bases). Germline CDR1 reads MGHRA; CDR2 reads YSYEKL. This CDR3 region has 14 residues. V gave up 1 base and J gave up 3 bases, with 10 bases separating them. Here the CDR3 reads CASSQGGGYYEQYF. The CDR3 DNA reads TGCGCCAGCAGCCAAGGAGGGGGATACTACGAGCAGTACTTC.

The V call is TRBV10-1, the J call TRBJ2-5, with D perhaps TRBD2 (6 bases). Trimming pared 2 bases from V and 3 bases from J, leaving 13 bases between. The V gene's germline CDR1 is WNHNN and CDR2 SYGVQD (reference sequence). The CDR3 contains 15 residues. The CDR3 coding sequence is TGCGCCAGCAGTGAGATGCAGGCGGGGAAAGAGACCCAGTACTTC. This gives the protein CASSEMQAGKETQYF.

CDR3 loop: CARALYEQYF. The CDR3 DNA is TGTGCCAGGGCCCTCTACGAGCAGTACTTC. This chain connects TRBV27 to TRBJ2-7; no firm D call. The CDR3 sequence is 10 residues long. CDR1 is MNHEY, CDR2 SMNVEV, per germline (reference sequence). Trimming shortened V by 9 bases and J by 3 bases, and 6 bases separated the two germline ends.

The chain is built from TRBV5-1 and TRBJ1-2; no clear D gene. CDR1 is SGHRS and CDR2 is YFSETQ in the germline V gene. Trimming shortened V by 0 bases and J by 10 bases, and 13 bases separated the two germline ends. The CDR3 length is 13 residues. The CDR3 here is CASSLGAATFYTF. CDR3 DNA: TGCGCCAGCAGCTTGGGAGCCGCCACCTTCTACACCTTC.

This clonotype was recorded a few times. The chain is built from TRBV6-7 and TRBJ2-7, with D tentatively TRBD2 (6 bases). TRBV6-7 is an ORF for which the function is uncertain. This CDR3 contains 13 residues. CDR3 nucleotides: TGTGCCACCCGTTACTTCCTTGGGACTGCCTTTTATGTC. Its protein is CATRYFLGTAFYV.

The chain links TRBV7-2 to TRBJ2-3; 10 bases map to TRBD2. V shed 5 bases, J shed 4 bases, and the junction held 9 bases outside the gene matches. This CDR3 comprises 16 residues. Germline CDR1 reads SGHTA; CDR2 reads FQGNSA. The CDR3 nucleotides read TGTGCCAGCAGCCCCGGGGTGCTAGCGGGGGCAGATACGCAGTATTTT. It translates to CASSPGVLAGADTQYF.